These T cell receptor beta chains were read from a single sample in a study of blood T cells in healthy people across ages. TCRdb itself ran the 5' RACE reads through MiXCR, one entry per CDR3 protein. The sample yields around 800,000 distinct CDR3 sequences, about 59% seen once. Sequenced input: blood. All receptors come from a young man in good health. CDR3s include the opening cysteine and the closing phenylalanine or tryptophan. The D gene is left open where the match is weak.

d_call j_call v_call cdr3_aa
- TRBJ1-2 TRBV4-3 CASSQETGVGYTF
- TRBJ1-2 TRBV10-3 CAIAEGDGIYGYTF
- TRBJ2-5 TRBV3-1 CASSQAGKQYF
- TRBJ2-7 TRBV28 CASIPQGGGFRAYEQYF
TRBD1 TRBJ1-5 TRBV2 CASSIRQQGNQPQHF
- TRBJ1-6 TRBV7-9 CASSQGRTNSPLHF
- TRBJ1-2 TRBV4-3 CASSQEQGGYTF
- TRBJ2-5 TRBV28 CASRLGGSQETQYF
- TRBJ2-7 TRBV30 CAWSVLLANEQYF
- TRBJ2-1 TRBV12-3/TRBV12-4 CASSDGEQFF
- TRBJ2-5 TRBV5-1 CASSLGGDGTQETQYF
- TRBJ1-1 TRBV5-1 CASSVGLDTQAFF
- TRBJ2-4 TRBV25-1 CASSEVLNYGGQYF
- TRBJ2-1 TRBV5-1 CASSLLGGRDYDEQFF
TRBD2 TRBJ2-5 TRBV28 CASSSVAGPRGDETQYF
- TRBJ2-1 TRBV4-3 CASSLMVDYNEQFF
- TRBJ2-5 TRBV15 CATKPSGTVQETQYF
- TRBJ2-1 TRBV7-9 CASSTPRQEHNEQFF
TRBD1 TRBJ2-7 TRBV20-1 CSAELPGQGSEQYF
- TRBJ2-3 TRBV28 CASRTRDGGTDTQYF
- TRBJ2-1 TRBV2 CVSSERSGYNEQFF
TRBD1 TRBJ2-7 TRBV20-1 CSAWTGAFYEQYF
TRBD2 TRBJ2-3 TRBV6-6 CASIRGGGTDTQYF